This T cell receptor (beta chain) was identified during a study of cytomegalovirus exposure and HLA in healthy donors. The PCR used 60 Vbeta and 13 Jbeta primers. TCRdb's copy holds only in-frame clones and misses some; the assay was immunoSEQ multiplex PCR. The sample holds some 180,000 clones, around 81% seen once. The origin of this receptor is a man aged 30 to 39 in good health and CMV-seronegative. Sequenced material: PBMCs.

CDR3 DNA sequence: TGCGCCAGCAACCCCTACAGGGATGGAGCGGGAGAAGCGCCCTACGAGCAGTACTTC. As protein: CASNPYRDGAGEAPYEQYF. V and J are TRBV23-1 and TRBJ2-7, with TRBD2 identical over 8 bases. TRBV23-1 is marked as an open reading frame, function uncertain. The V gene end was trimmed by 7 bases and the J gene end by 2 bases; junction bases not matched to a gene: 22. CDR3 length: 19 residues.